One and the same sample provided the 13 T cell receptor beta chains below, sequenced in a study of CD8 T cells in ankylosing spondylitis. TCRdb passed the 5' RACE reads through MiXCR, listing each CDR3 protein once. This sample has about 240,000 distinct CDR3 sequences; roughly 10% occur once, and the top ten carry 6% to 8.5%. The material sequenced was blood, either unsorted or a sorted T cell fraction (not recorded which). The receptors were gathered from a male donor with ankylosing spondylitis or in good health (not recorded which).

This rearrangement joins TRBV15 to TRBJ1-1, with D possibly TRBD1 on 5 matching bases. The CDR3 totals 17 residues. CDR1 LNHNV and CDR2 YYDKDF come from the germline V gene (reference sequence). V was shortened by 0 bases and J by 4 bases, with 18 bases between the two germline ends. The CDR3 DNA is TGTGCCACCAGCAGAGATCTTCAGGGTCGATGGGGCACTGAAGCTTTCTTT. This codes for CATSRDLQGRWGTEAFF.

The chain uses TRBV11-1 and TRBJ2-1; 8 bases fit TRBD2. The germline gives CDR1 SGHAT, CDR2 FQDESV (reference sequence). The CDR3 consists of 21 residues. V was clipped by 1 base and J by 0 bases; unmatched bases: 17. CDR3 sequence (DNA): TGTGCCAGCAGCTTAGGAGAGCGGGGGCCCTCTTATCAAAGCTCCTACAATGAGCAGTTCTTC. This encodes CASSLGERGPSYQSSYNEQFF. The full variable domain, completed using reference TRBV11-1 and TRBJ2-1, is EAEVAQSPRYKITEKSQAVAFWCDPISGHATLYWYRQILGQGPELLVQFQDESVVDDSQLPKDRFSAERLKGVDSTLKIQPAELGDSAMYLCASSLGERGPSYQSSYNEQFFGPGTRLTVL.

The chain links TRBV5-1 to TRBJ1-1; D may be TRBD1 (5 bases). Germline loops: CDR1 SGHRS, CDR2 YFSETQ. The CDR3 is 14 amino acids. Between the trimmed V and J ends, which lost 2 bases and 2 bases, there was a span of 10 bases. CDR3 DNA: TGCGCCAGCAGCTTTACAGGCCAAAACACTGAAGCTTTCTTT. Protein sequence: CASSFTGQNTEAFF.

In this sample, this clonotype turned up many times. V and J are TRBV29-1 and TRBJ2-5, with D possibly matching TRBD1 (6 bases). The germline CDR1 and CDR2 sequences are SQVTM and ANQGSEA. The CDR3 consists of 16 residues. The V gene lost 0 bases and the J gene lost 2 bases, with 16 bases spanning the gap. The CDR3 loop is CSVEDRFKGQQETQYF. Written as DNA, the CDR3 is TGCAGCGTTGAAGATCGTTTCAAAGGACAGCAAGAGACCCAGTACTTC.

This clonotype was counted many times. The chain carries TRBV15 and TRBJ2-3; the D gene is possibly TRBD1 (6 bases). CDR3 length: 14 amino acids. The germline V gene encodes CDR1 LNHNV and CDR2 YYDKDF (reference sequence). With 7 bases removed from V and 0 bases from J, the gap between germline ends came to 11 bases. The CDR3 DNA follows: TGTGCCACCACTCGACAGGACAGCACAGATACGCAGTATTTT. It encodes CATTRQDSTDTQYF.

This clonotype was seen ten or more times. The chain carries TRBV9 and TRBJ2-1; possibly TRBD2 for D (5 bases). Deletions cut 1 base from V and 4 bases from J, with 12 bases between. The CDR3 is made up of 15 amino acids. CDR1 and CDR2 from the germline V gene are SGDLS and YYNGEE. CDR3 protein: CASSVIPAAYNEQFF. The CDR3 DNA reads TGTGCCAGCAGCGTAATCCCAGCGGCATACAATGAGCAGTTCTTC.

This clonotype has a count of ten or more. V and J are TRBV5-1 and TRBJ2-2; TRBD1 matches at 8 bases. The CDR3 is made up of 15 amino acids. V gave up 6 bases and J gave up 1 base; unmatched junction bases: 5. Germline-derived CDR1 and CDR2 are SGHRS and YFSETQ. The DNA of the CDR3 is TGCGCCAGCAAAGGAGGACAGGGGAACACCGGGGAGCTGTTTTTT. Translation gives CASKGGQGNTGELFF.

This clonotype was seen many times. The chain has TRBV12-3 or TRBV12-4 and TRBJ2-1, with TRBD1 matching over 7 bases. The J segment lost 7 bases and the V segment lost 3 bases, leaving 9 bases of the junction unmatched. This CDR3 comprises 15 residues. The CDR3 spells CASSLSQGVGNEQFF. CDR3 in DNA: TGTGCCAGCAGTTTGAGCCAGGGGGTGGGAAATGAGCAGTTCTTC.

This clonotype was observed a few times. V usage is TRBV7-9 and J usage is TRBJ2-7; D not certain. CDR1 is SEHNR, CDR2 FQNEAQ, per germline (reference sequence). V dropped 2 bases and J dropped 5 bases, with 7 bases sitting between them. The CDR3 is 12 residues long. The CDR3 DNA sequence: TGTGCCAGCAGCTTAAGAAGCGACGAGCAGTACTTC. This sequence encodes CASSLRSDEQYF.

This clonotype was recorded many times. The V gene is TRBV12-3 or TRBV12-4, the J gene TRBJ2-3; either TRBD1 or TRBD2 may fit D (6 bases each). V lost 4 bases, J lost 9 bases, and 11 bases lay in between. The CDR3 runs to 12 residues. The CDR3 loop reads CASSSGGQTQYF. In DNA form, the CDR3 reads TGTGCCAGCAGTTCCGGGGGCCAGACGCAGTATTTT.

This clonotype was counted many times. The rearrangement joins TRBV5-1 to TRBJ2-7; D is undetermined. Germline V lookup: CDR1 SGHRS, CDR2 YFSETQ. The CDR3 is made up of 13 amino acids. Trimming took off 0 bases at V and 4 bases at J, with 8 bases between the two ends. The CDR3 bases are TGCGCCAGCAGCTTGGGATCGGATTACGAGCAGTACTTC. Its translation is CASSLGSDYEQYF.

V usage is TRBV2 and J usage is TRBJ2-2; no definite D call. The CDR3 is 12 amino acids. V was cut by 3 bases and J by 7 bases, with 6 bases left in between. Per germline, CDR1 SNHLY and CDR2 FYNNEI. CDR3 sequence (DNA): TGTGCCAGCAGTGATCCCGGCGGGGAGCTGTTTTTT. It specifies CASSDPGGELFF.

This clonotype was counted at least ten times. The chain employs TRBV5-1 and TRBJ2-5; no definite D call. The V end lost 1 base, the J end lost 5 bases, and 6 bases lay between the germline ends. The CDR3 sequence is 12 residues long. Germline V gene data show CDR1 as SGHRS and CDR2 as YFSETQ. CDR3 amino acids: CASSLLYETQYF. The CDR3 DNA sequence: TGCGCCAGCAGCTTGCTGTACGAGACCCAGTACTTC.